This T cell receptor (beta chain) was retrieved from a study of cytomegalovirus exposure and HLA in healthy donors. Points from the study as a whole: About 180 TCR beta chains were listed as cytomegalovirus-associated. Rarity characterized most TCR sequences, yet some public TCRs appeared in many donors.

The CDR3 sequence is 15 residues long. V dropped 5 bases and J dropped 7; count of bases not matched to a gene: 11. Per germline, CDR1 PRHDT and CDR2 FYEKMQ (reference sequence). With regard to this clone: What it recognizes is unknown. Different DNA sequences within this sample yield the same CDR3.

Use of 60 Vbeta and 13 Jbeta primers characterized the PCR. Only in-frame clones appear in the TCRdb table, and some are missing; sequencing was by immunoSEQ multiplex PCR. Among approximately 190,000 clones listed, about 85% were seen once. The clonotype originates from a man in his fifties in good health and CMV-seronegative. The sequencing input was PBMCs. The V and J genes are TRBV13 and TRBJ2-7; 10 nucleotides agree with TRBD2. DNA for the CDR3: TGTGCCAGCAGCACACGACTAGCGGGTGCGGGAGAGCAGTACTTC. Protein product: CASSTRLAGAGEQYF.